Below are 9 T cell receptor beta chains sequenced from a single sample in a study of blood T cell repertoires in COVID-19. TCRdb's copy holds only in-frame clones and misses some; the assay was immunoSEQ multiplex PCR. The table shows tens of thousands of clones, with 86% occurring only once. Sequenced material: peripheral blood. The receptor source for this set is a woman of 80 years or more with acute or convalescent COVID-19.

V gene TRBV5-1 combines with J gene TRBJ2-1; 10 nucleotides agree with TRBD2. The CDR3 sequence is 16 residues long. Trimming cost V 1 base and J 7 bases; bases outside gene matches: 8. The V gene's germline CDR1 is SGHRS and CDR2 YFSETQ. The CDR3 region has the DNA TGCGCCAGCAGCTTGAACAGCGGGGGGGCAGGTAATGAGCAGTTCTTC. It specifies CASSLNSGGAGNEQFF. Looking up the rest from reference TRBV5-1 and TRBJ2-1 gives the full variable domain: KAGVTQTPRYLIKTRGQQVTLSCSPISGHRSVSWYQQTPGQGLQFLFEYFSETQRNKGNFPGRFSGRQFSNSRSEMNVSTLELGDSALYLCASSLNSGGAGNEQFFGPGTRLTVL.

This CDR3 reads CASSTGLGREQFF. In nucleotides, the CDR3 is TGTGCCAGCAGCACTGGACTAGGTCGCGAGCAGTTCTTC. V gene TRBV7-3 combines with J gene TRBJ2-1, with 7 bases that match TRBD2. This CDR3 region has 13 residues. Germline loops: CDR1 SGHTA, CDR2 FQGTGA. Germline trimming cut 5 bases from V and 10 bases from J; bases unmatched to any gene: 8.

This clone is a singleton in its sample. The V gene is TRBV11-3, the J gene TRBJ1-4, with a possible D match to TRBD1 (6 bases). The germline V gene has CDR1 SGHNT and CDR2 YENEEA. Trimming left V 5 bases short and J 8 bases short, with 30 bases between. The CDR3 extends over 19 amino acids. The CDR3 loop reads CASSLGAPGGPPLEEKLFF. CDR3 sequence (DNA): TGTGCCAGCAGCCTTGGGGCCCCGGGGGGGCCCCCCCTCGAGGAAAAACTGTTTTTT.

The chain joins TRBV5-8 to TRBJ1-2, with D possibly being TRBD1 (6 bases). CDR1 SGHTS and CDR2 YDEGEE come from the germline V gene. This CDR3 has 14 residues. Trimming took 0 bases from V and 8 from J, leaving 14 bases between them. The CDR3, as DNA: TGTGCCAGCAGCTTGGAGGCAGGGGTAGAGGGCTACACCTTC. It translates to CASSLEAGVEGYTF.

The chain has TRBV7-6 and TRBJ2-1, with a possible D match to TRBD2 (6 bases). Germline V lookup: CDR1 SGHVS, CDR2 FNYEAQ. This CDR3 is 12 amino acids long. The V and J ends lost 5 bases and 13 bases respectively, with 15 bases between them. CDR3 coding DNA: TGTGCCAGCAGCGAGGCGGGGTTAGAACAGTTCTTC. Translated: CASSEAGLEQFF.

The chain links TRBV9 to TRBJ2-7; TRBD1 agrees at 9 bases. The V gene's germline CDR1 is SGDLS and CDR2 YYNGEE. The trim removed 6 bases at V and 5 bases at J, leaving 9 bases unmatched. The CDR3 runs 14 residues. CDR3 protein: CASTTGTGTHEQYF. The CDR3 DNA reads as TGTGCCAGCACCACCGGGACAGGGACACACGAGCAGTACTTC.

This clone was observed a handful of times. This chain joins TRBV19 and TRBJ1-4, with TRBD1 matching over 7 bases. This CDR3 comprises 15 residues. The germline V gene encodes CDR1 LNHDA and CDR2 SQIVND (reference sequence). Germline trimming cut 8 bases from V and 5 bases from J; bases unmatched to any gene: 11. The CDR3 nucleotides read TGTGCCAGTCGCCCAGGGGGGCCTCCGAATGAAAAACTGTTTTTT. It encodes CASRPGGPPNEKLFF.

This rearrangement joins TRBV28 to TRBJ2-2; TRBD1 matches at 8 bases. The V and J ends lost 6 bases and 3 bases, in that order; junction bases with no gene match: 3. Per germline, CDR1 MDHEN and CDR2 SYDVKM. The CDR3 has 14 residues. The CDR3 is CASRSGGDTGELFF. The CDR3, as DNA: TGTGCCAGCAGATCAGGGGGCGACACCGGGGAGCTGTTTTTT.

Only one count was recorded for this clone. This sequence joins TRBV10-3 and TRBJ2-7; 8 bases line up with TRBD1. This CDR3 is 14 amino acids long. The J segment lost 0 bases and the V segment lost 11 bases, leaving 9 bases of the junction unmatched. CDR1 is ENHRY and CDR2 is SYGVKD in the germline V gene. The CDR3 DNA follows: TGTGCCTCGTCTCGTGGACAGGGCTCCTACGAGCAGTACTTC. As protein: CASSRGQGSYEQYF.